This TCR beta chain was profiled in a study of PD-L1 blockade in urothelial cancer (dated by TCRdb to the late 2010s). In terms of the full investigation: Every patient began therapy in about 2014 and was given atezolizumab 1,200 mg intravenously every 3 weeks. About nine tenths of the roughly 29 patients were males with bladder-origin urothelial cancer, and about 65% of the 29 reported a prior smoking history. An ECOG performance status of 0 or 1 was recorded for the patients, and 0 to 3 prior chemotherapy regimens had been received by the patients. Blood samples were analyzed at 3 weeks after treatment start (second dose) and at 6 weeks after treatment start. Blood samples gave a median of around 140,000 T cells and tens of thousands of unique TCRs, with a median clonality of 0.080. The study was an exploratory multi-omic analysis of somatic, immune and clinical correlates of response to PD-L1 blockade with atezolizumab in urothelial cancer. Pretreatment tumor samples and matched peripheral blood, collected serially before and after atezolizumab treatment, underwent TCR sequencing. Durable clinical benefit meant progression-free survival longer than 6 months, and TCR features were also tested against progression-free and overall survival. In the same patients who had TCR sequencing, pretreatment tumors also underwent whole exome sequencing and RNA sequencing. About 10 patients achieved durable clinical benefit and about 19 did not. Pretreatment blood TCR-seq was available for around 29 patients, at least one posttreatment blood collection was obtained for approximately 25 patients, and tumor TCR-seq was available for approximately 25 patients.

Overall study outcomes, separate from this receptor: A pretreatment peripheral blood TCR clonality below the median was linked to improved progression-free and overall survival. Small sample size (n of about 30) and many exploratory analyses mean the results are intended to be hypothesis-generating. Among patients with durable benefit, tumor-associated TCR clones showed greater expansion in peripheral blood 3 weeks after treatment started (n of about 21, p = 0.022).

Trimming leaves V shorter by 7 bases and J shorter by 6 bases, with the junction holding 10 bases beyond the gene matches. Reading from cysteine to phenylalanine, the CDR3 counts 13 amino acids. Only the CDR3 part of the read is kept: 39 bases, read in frame from the first base. The germline V gene specifies SQVTM as CDR1 and ANQGSEA as CDR2. To estimate absolute template abundance from read counts, synthetic TCR analog templates were spiked into each PCR. The immunoSEQ assay used bias-controlled V and J gene primers to amplify TCRbeta CDR3 regions from genomic DNA. Sequencing of rearranged TCRbeta segments was done at approximately 20X coverage. Per the original workflow: Sequencing errors were corrected by clustering, and CDR3s were annotated against IMGT so that V, D and J genes could be assigned. Downstream analyses used only productive TCRbeta rearrangements, leaving out any out-of-frame or stop-codon sequences. To compute clonality, Shannon entropy was normalized by the log of the number of unique productive sequences and then subtracted from one. Clones differing between time points or between blood and tumor were identified using Fisher's exact test with Benjamini-Hochberg correction, with an adjusted p below 0.01 applied as the threshold. This immuneACCESS table, as held by TCRdb, lists in-frame sequences with V and J called but not all clones. Of the missing ones, under half trace to an unresolved V gene in checked studies; the others have no known cause. V and J calls plus clone size are reproduced from that table; the DNA served to infer D and trimming. In this sample the table shows 50,000 or so clones, over 65% of which occur a single time. In total, the top ten clones hold 1% to 1.5% of the sample.

In the case of this clone: The antigen it recognizes is unknown. Nothing much larger sits one base from this clone, and base qualities are not available.

Reading the label with the study, this specimen's time point is: pretreatment peripheral blood. A cohort of 25 to 30 patients with locally advanced or metastatic urothelial carcinoma, treated at Memorial Sloan Kettering on a trial protocol, was included. Peripheral blood mononuclear cells were collected pretreatment and during treatment, with between 1 and 8 total time points obtained per patient. The Qiagen DNeasy Blood extraction kit was used to purify genomic DNA from total PBMCs and tumor samples. PBMCs were collected pretreatment and during treatment, and were isolated and stored as previously described.

The source was PBMCs, collected around atezolizumab (anti-PD-L1) treatment. This TCR derives from a man aged 45 to 65 with urothelial cancer. Recombination connected TRBV29-1 to TRBJ2-7, with 9 bases matching TRBD1. The DNA is as follows: TGCAGCGCCATTGGACAGGGGCGTTTCGAGCAGTACTTC. Translation gives CSAIGQGRFEQYF.